This T cell receptor (beta chain) was recorded in a study of T cells in Graves' hyperthyroidism and ophthalmopathy. Overall study results and limits: A 13 V-J signature model discriminated ophthalmopathy versus stable hyperthyroidism.

In germline, CDR1 is SGHTA, CDR2 FQGNSA. The CDR3 has 15 amino acids. V lost 3 bases, J lost 0 bases, and 6 bases lay in between. In its sample, this clonotype was seen many times. Its matching antigen is unknown. TCR beta CDR3 region amplification was performed from RNA transcripts. The HTBI primer set was used in a first-round RT-PCR of the TCR CDR3. TCRdb reanalysed the multiplex PCR reads using MiXCR and keeps one entry per CDR3 protein. The sample lists 130,000 or so distinct CDR3 sequences; around 20% were seen once. The rearrangement joins TRBV7-2 to TRBJ2-6; D is possibly TRBD1 (5 bases). The sample comprised blood. The TCR comes from a woman in her forties or fifties with Graves' hyperthyroidism that later progressed to Graves' ophthalmopathy. The CDR3 coding sequence is TGTGCCAGCAGCTTTAGGGGCTCTGGGGCCAACGTCCTGACTTTC. Protein: CASSFRGSGANVLTF.